This T cell receptor beta chain derives from a study of cytomegalovirus exposure and HLA in healthy donors (dated by TCRdb to the late 2010s). With respect to the entire study: According to an earlier analysis of several hundred of the donors, about 179 million T cells yielded 100 million or so unique TCR beta sequences and more than 250 Gb of sequence data. Roughly 300 gigabases of sequencing data and around 85 million unique TCR sequences made up an early release that covered fewer than 650 HLA-typed donors. Of the roughly 400 genotyped donors, approximately 80% were placed in the genetic ancestry cluster associated with self-reported Caucasian donors. The study was designed to test whether signatures of past pathogen exposure could be identified by cataloging public T cell receptors. Using immunosequencing, the study profiled T cell repertoires from approximately 700 subjects and related those repertoires to cytomegalovirus serostatus. Along with the roughly 700-subject first cohort, a separate validation cohort of around 110 different subjects was used. To predict cytomegalovirus infection status, the study combined high-throughput TCR immunosequencing, statistical association of individual TCRs with disease status, and machine learning. A later analysis re-examined previously published TCR beta repertoires from more than 550 donors and added high-resolution HLA genotyping to investigate patterns of TCR occurrence. Rather than drawing on any new phenotypic data, the later analysis identified candidate immune exposures from TCR beta sequences and the way those sequences occurred across donors. To decide whether each TCR beta V gene segment behaved as functional or pseudogenic, an earlier analysis of fewer than 750 of the donors relied on high-throughput TCR beta sequencing. Donor age, sex, ethnicity and CMV serostatus were compiled alongside the repertoire data. A later genetic analysis took genome-wide SNP genotypes for about 55% of the roughly 700 donors and used that subset as a discovery cohort. Every repertoire in the discovery cohort had been generated on one and the same sequencing platform. Both class I and class II loci were covered by HLA typing, at four-digit resolution. Typing coverage varied by locus: roughly 620-640 donors for A, B, C, DRB1 and DQB1; some 520 for DQA1; more than 600 for DPA1; approximately 490 for DPB1. A handful of DR-DQ haplotypes were handled as single units for association and clustering because linkage in the cohort was strong. On average, about 200,000 unique TCR beta nucleotide sequences were sequenced per donor among some 430 genotyped donors of the cohort, with roughly 18% of those sequences being non-productive. Study-wide conclusions, independent of this receptor: In a later analysis, some 18,000 TCR beta sequences were associated with specific HLA alleles at a false discovery rate of 0.05. Correlated functional status among segregating V segments might reflect linkage disequilibrium, but an unknown experimental factor could not be ruled out. Strong co-occurrence of HLA alleles, especially DR and DQ, made assigning TCR associations to individual alleles difficult. The classifier was reported to diagnose cytomegalovirus status with high specificity and sensitivity in both the original and validation cohorts. A later genetic analysis reported fewer N-insertions in productive TCRs among donors in an Asian-associated ancestry cluster than the roughly 700-donor mean. A few of the identified cytomegalovirus-associated TCR beta chains were confirmed in vitro to be specific for cytomegalovirus antigens. A further reported finding was that TCR beta sequences accurately predicted the HLA-A and HLA-B alleles for most subjects in the first cohort. An earlier analysis of some 560 of the donors showed that most TCR beta V segments appeared in productive rearrangements either about 87% or about 30% of the time, which broadly matched IMGT annotations. V-gene and J-gene trimming of TCR beta chains was associated with a missense DCLRE1C variant in a later genetic analysis, and the association was replicated in an independent cohort. Across donors, most TCR sequences were observed very rarely, whereas some public TCRs were present in many individuals. In a later analysis, several top co-occurrence clusters were reported to appear linked to parvovirus B19, influenza, CMV and Epstein-Barr virus. Because counts were too low, seventeen rarely observed V segments, including chromosome 9 orphons, were excluded from the earlier analysis of a few hundred of the donors. A group of highly shared sequence variants was considered likely to be a technical artifact of the sequencing pipeline. Sequencing depth was assumed to be roughly uniform across donors in the presence/absence analyses, though that assumption may not hold. Because some donors lacked HLA typing at each locus, the association tests relied only on the typed subset. The authors suggested that the approach could potentially be extended to other disease states and immunological phenotypes. A total of 164 TCR beta chains were listed by the study as associated with cytomegalovirus. Immune exposure information for the cohort was limited to CMV serostatus. In a later analysis, HLA-associated TCR beta chains showed more clonal expansion and lower generation probabilities than non-associated chains that were equally common. Because the 87-base-pair reads could not distinguish some IMGT-functional V segments, including TRBV6-2 and TRBV6-3, those segments were excluded. In a later analysis, the rate of TCR association differed among HLA loci, with DRB1 alleles having the most associated TCRs and HLA-C alleles having the fewest. In this cohort, only TCR beta chains were sequenced, and detectable features were limited by the absence of alpha or paired-chain data. Most CMV-associated TCR beta chains appeared to be HLA-restricted in a later analysis, and the HLA associations seemed to be driven largely by CMV exposure.

Via the germline V gene, CDR1 is MGHRA and CDR2 YSYEKL. The CDR3 measures 16 amino acids from cysteine to phenylalanine. Of all the DNA, just the CDR3 is kept, 48 bases in frame from base 1. V is cut back by 2 bases and J by 4 bases, with 8 bases in the junction unmatched. The cohort consisted of hundreds of healthy bone marrow donors. At the time of sampling, every cohort member was nominally healthy, though immune exposures that went unrecorded were likely present. The donor was CMV seropositive and belonged to the group of some 290 seropositive cohort members. A peripheral blood sample was provided by each donor, and peripheral blood mononuclear cells were used for TCR beta sequencing. Genomic DNA extraction from the blood cell samples was performed with the Qiagen DNeasy Blood Extraction Kit. Regarding this clone: Its target antigen remains unknown. No quality values exist for individual bases; no much larger clone is one base distant.

Library preparation used the immunoSEQ multiplex PCR assay. For the multiplex PCR, a mixture combining 60 forward primers for TCR Vbeta segments and 13 reverse primers for TCR Jbeta segments was used. A multiplex PCR assay on genomic DNA amplified the CDR3 region of rearranged TCR beta genes. Amplified TCR beta libraries were sequenced as 87-base-pair reads on the Illumina HiSeq System. Processing in the source paper ran as follows. A later analysis tallied roughly 78 million unique TCR beta chains across the approximately 670 repertoires, and around 9.9 million of those chains were shared by two or more donors. To remove PCR and sequencing errors, raw reads were error-corrected and collapsed into unique sequences using a nearest-neighbor algorithm that merged closely related sequences. CDR3 sequences were aligned to IMGT reference sequences to assign V, D and J gene segments. Each retained sequence needed at least a six-nucleotide match to both a V gene segment and a J gene segment. Rearrangements were called productive when the CDR3 lacked stop codons and stayed in frame with V and J; all others were non-productive. Following IMGT convention, CDR3 was defined as the stretch from the second conserved V-encoded cysteine up to the conserved J-encoded phenylalanine. The earlier analysis of a few hundred of the donors excluded sequences that lacked an unambiguous match to a single V gene segment. In an earlier analysis of approximately 610 of the donors, V segments were called functional above 56.7% productive rearrangements and were called segregating when the between-donor standard deviation exceeded 5%. To diagnose cytomegalovirus status from the catalog of TCR beta chain sequences, a statistical classification framework was built. In a later analysis, TCR nucleotide sequences were compared against IMGT/GENE-DB human TR gene sequences so that V and J genes could be assigned. In a later analysis, CDR3 sequences and most-parsimonious VDJ recombination scenarios were assigned using the TCRdist pipeline. A later analysis defined each TCR beta chain by its CDR3 amino acid sequence plus V-gene family, and excluded reads lacking a unique V-gene family. In a later analysis, nearly 600 highly shared, low-generation-probability nucleotide sequences were removed to address suspected cross-contamination and a sequencing artifact. In a later analysis, a clonal expansion index was calculated for each public chain from normalized within-repertoire ranks of inferred template counts. In a later analysis, generation probabilities were computed using a VDJ recombination model fitted to out-of-frame rearrangements, and the results were checked against IGoR. In a later analysis, hypergeometric tests were used to score TCR-TCR, TCR-HLA and TCR-CMV co-occurrence, with a repertoire-size bias correction applied to TCR pairs. In a later analysis, false discovery rates were estimated by permuting HLA or CMV assignments 20 times. In a later analysis, co-occurring TCRs were grouped using DBSCAN, and TCRdist sequence similarity was added for clustering within HLA-allele-positive subsets. Repertoires with fewer than 30,000 or more than 120,000 public chains were left out of co-occurrence clustering, as were about 5 repertoires with anomalous nucleotide sharing. The source is immuneACCESS, and TCRdb retained only in-frame sequences with V and J called. Part of the clones is not carried over; for the studies checked, unresolved V genes explain less than half of this, and the remainder is unexplained. For V, J and clone size, that table is used; D and trimming come from the DNA. This sample holds more than 65,000 clones; roughly 74% were observed only once. The top ten clones comprise around 10% of the sample.

This receptor was obtained from a woman aged 60-70 years in good health and CMV-seropositive. Sequencing was performed on PBMCs. Recombination joined TRBV4-1 with TRBJ1-2; TRBD1 fits 9 bases in the junction. The CDR3 here reads CASSQNGDRAGYGYTF. The DNA reads as follows: TGCGCCAGCAGCCAAAACGGGGACAGGGCTGGCTATGGCTACACCTTC.